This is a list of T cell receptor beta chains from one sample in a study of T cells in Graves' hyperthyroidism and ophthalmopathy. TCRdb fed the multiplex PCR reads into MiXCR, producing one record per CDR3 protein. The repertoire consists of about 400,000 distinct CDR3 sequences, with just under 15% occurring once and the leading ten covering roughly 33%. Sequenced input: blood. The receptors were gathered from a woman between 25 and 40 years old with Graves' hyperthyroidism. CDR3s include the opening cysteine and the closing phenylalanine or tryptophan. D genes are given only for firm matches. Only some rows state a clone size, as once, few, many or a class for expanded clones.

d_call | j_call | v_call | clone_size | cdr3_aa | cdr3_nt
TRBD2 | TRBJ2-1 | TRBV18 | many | CASSPGSGSWNEQFF | TGTGCCAGCTCACCAGGTAGCGGGAGTTGGAATGAGCAGTTCTTC
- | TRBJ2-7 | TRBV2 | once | CSSRKQVEQYF | TGTTCCAGCAGAAAACAGGTCGAGCAGTACTTC
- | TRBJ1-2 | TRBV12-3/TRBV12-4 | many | CASSLRGYTF | TGTGCCAGCAGTTTGCGTGGCTACACCTTC
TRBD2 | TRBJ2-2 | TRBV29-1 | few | CSVLSGGPGTGELFF | TGCAGCGTTTTGTCGGGAGGGCCTGGGACCGGGGAGCTGTTTTTT
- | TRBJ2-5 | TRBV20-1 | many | CSASNFREAETQYF | TGCAGTGCTAGTAACTTTCGTGAGGCAGAGACCCAGTACTTC
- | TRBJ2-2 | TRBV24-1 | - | CATSLGNGAGELFF | TGTGCCACCAGTCTAGGGAATGGGGCCGGGGAGCTGTTTTTT
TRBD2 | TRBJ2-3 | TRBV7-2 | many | CASSSSLAGGYTQYF | TGTGCCAGCAGCTCATCACTAGCGGGAGGCTATACGCAGTATTTT
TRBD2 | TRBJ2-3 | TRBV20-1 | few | CSAPPLLAGGDTQYF | TGCAGTGCTCCCCCCCTCCTAGCGGGAGGAGATACGCAGTATTTT
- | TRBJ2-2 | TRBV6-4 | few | CASRLAALDTGELFF | TGTGCCAGCCGATTAGCGGCCCTCGACACCGGGGAGCTGTTTTTT
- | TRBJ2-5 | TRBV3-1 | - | CASSRLGEETQYF | TGTGCCAGCAGCCGTCTGGGCGAGGAGACCCAGTACTTC
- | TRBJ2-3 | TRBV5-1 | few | CASSLPPVDTQYF | TGCGCCAGCAGCTTGCCCCCTGTGGATACGCAGTATTTT
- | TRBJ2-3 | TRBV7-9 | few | CASSFLGEDTQYF | TGTGCCAGCAGCTTCCTGGGGGAAGATACGCAGTATTTT